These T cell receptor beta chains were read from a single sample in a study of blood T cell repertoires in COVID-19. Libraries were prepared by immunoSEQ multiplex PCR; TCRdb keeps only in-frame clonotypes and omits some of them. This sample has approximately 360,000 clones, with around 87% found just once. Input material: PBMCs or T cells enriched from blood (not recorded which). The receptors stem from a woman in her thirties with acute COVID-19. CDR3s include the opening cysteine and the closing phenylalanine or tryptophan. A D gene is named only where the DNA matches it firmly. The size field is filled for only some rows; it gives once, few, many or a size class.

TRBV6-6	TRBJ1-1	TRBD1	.	TGTGCCAGCAGTTACGGGGCAGGGGGCACTGAAGCTTTCTTT	CASSYGAGGTEAFF
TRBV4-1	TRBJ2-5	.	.	TGCGCCAGCAGCCCAGGGGACACCTGGGCCGGGACCCAGTACTTC	CASSPGDTWAGTQYF
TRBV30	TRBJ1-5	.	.	TGTGCCTGGAGTGAAGGTAGGGGCGAGAAGTTGAGCAATCAGCCCCAGCATTTT	CAWSEGRGEKLSNQPQHF
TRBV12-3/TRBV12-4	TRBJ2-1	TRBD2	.	TGTGCCACTGGGACTAGCATCTACAATGAGCAGTTCTTC	CATGTSIYNEQFF
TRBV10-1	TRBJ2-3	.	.	TGCGCCAGCAGTGGGGCAGGCACAGATACGCAGTATTTT	CASSGAGTDTQYF
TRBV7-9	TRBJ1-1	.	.	TGTGCCAGCAGCTTATTTTCGGGGATCCGGAGGAGGACTGAAGCTTTCTTT	CASSLFSGIRRRTEAFF
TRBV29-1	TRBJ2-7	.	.	TGCAGCGGCCGGGAGTCCTACGAGCAGTACTTC	CSGRESYEQYF
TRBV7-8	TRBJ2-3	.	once	TGTGCCAGCAGCCCGGGGTGGCGGGGTAGCACAGATACGCAGTATTTT	CASSPGWRGSTDTQYF
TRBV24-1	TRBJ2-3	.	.	TGTGCCACCAGTGACCCCCGGGGGACTGATACGCAGTATTTT	CATSDPRGTDTQYF
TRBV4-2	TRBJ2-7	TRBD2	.	TGTGCCAGCAGCCAAGAGTGGGTGGGGGGGACGAACTACGAGCAGTACTTC	CASSQEWVGGTNYEQYF
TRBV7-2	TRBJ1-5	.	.	TGTGCCAGCAGCTTAGGGACAGCCTATCAGCCCCAGCATTTT	CASSLGTAYQPQHF
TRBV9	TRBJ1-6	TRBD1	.	TGTGCCAGCAGCGGGCCGGGACAGGGGCCCCATTCACCCCTCCACTTT	CASSGPGQGPHSPLHF
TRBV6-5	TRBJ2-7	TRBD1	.	TGTGCCAGCAGTCAAAAGACCGACAGGGTTCCGTACTTC	CASSQKTDRVPYF
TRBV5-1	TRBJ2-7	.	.	TGCGCCAGCAGCTACGTGAGCTCCTACGAGCAGTACTTC	CASSYVSSYEQYF
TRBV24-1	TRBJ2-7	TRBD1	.	TGTGCCACCAGTAGGACAGGGGGGAACGAGCAGTACTTC	CATSRTGGNEQYF
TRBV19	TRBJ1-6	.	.	TGTGCCAGTAGTATAGCAGGGGCAGGAAATTCACCCCTCCACTTT	CASSIAGAGNSPLHF
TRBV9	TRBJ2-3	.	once	TGTGCCAGCAGCGTCACAGATACTCGAGGTTCAGCGGCGCAGTATTTT	CASSVTDTRGSAAQYF
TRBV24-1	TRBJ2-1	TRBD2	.	TGTGCCACCAGCCTCGGGACTAGCAATGAGCAGTTCTTC	CATSLGTSNEQFF
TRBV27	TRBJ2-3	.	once	TGTGCCAGCAGTTTAGCACAATCAGGGTATACGCAGTATTTT	CASSLAQSGYTQYF
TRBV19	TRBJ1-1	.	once	TGTGCCAGTAGTATCGGGGGGAGTCTGAACACTGAAGCTTTCTTT	CASSIGGSLNTEAFF
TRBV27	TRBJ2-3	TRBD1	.	TGTGCCAGCAGTCGAACCAGGACAGGGGGCACAGATACGCAGTATTTT	CASSRTRTGGTDTQYF
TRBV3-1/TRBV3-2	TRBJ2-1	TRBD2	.	TGTGCCAGCAGCCAAGATCCGGGACTAGAAAATGAGCAGTTCTTC	CASSQDPGLENEQFF
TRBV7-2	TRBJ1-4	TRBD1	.	TGTGCCAGCAGCCCCCAGGGGGCAGGTAATGAAAAACTGTTTTTT	CASSPQGAGNEKLFF
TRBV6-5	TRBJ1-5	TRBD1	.	TGTGCCAGCTCGGGACAGGAACTTCAGCCCCAGCATTTT	CASSGQELQPQHF
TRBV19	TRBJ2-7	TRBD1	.	TGTGCCAGTAGTACCGGACAGGGCGGCTACGAGCAGTACTTC	CASSTGQGGYEQYF
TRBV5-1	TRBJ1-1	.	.	TGCGCCAGCAGCTTGAATGCAGGGGCCTCTGAAGCTTTCTTT	CASSLNAGASEAFF
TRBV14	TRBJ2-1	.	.	TGTGCCAGCAGCCCCGGGTTCAATGAGCAGTTCTTC	CASSPGFNEQFF
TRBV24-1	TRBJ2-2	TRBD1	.	TGTGCCACTAGGGACAGGGACACCGGGGAGCTGTTTTTT	CATRDRDTGELFF
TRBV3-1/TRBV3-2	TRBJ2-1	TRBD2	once	TGTGCCAGCAGCCCCGGGACTAGATCCTACAATGAGCAGTTCTTC	CASSPGTRSYNEQFF
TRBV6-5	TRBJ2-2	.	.	TGTGCCAGCAGTTACTCGTCCAGGGCAAGCGGGGAGCTGTTTTTT	CASSYSSRASGELFF
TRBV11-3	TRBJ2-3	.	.	TGTGCCAGCGGGGGCCCGAAGGGAGTGGGCACAGATACGCAGTATTTT	CASGGPKGVGTDTQYF
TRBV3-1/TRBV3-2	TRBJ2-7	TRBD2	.	TGTGCCAGCAGCCAAGTTGTGACTAGCGGGGGCAACGAGCAGTACTTC	CASSQVVTSGGNEQYF
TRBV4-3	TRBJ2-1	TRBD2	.	TGCGCCAGCAGCCAAGTCGGGGGGAACTACAATGAGCAGTTCTTC	CASSQVGGNYNEQFF
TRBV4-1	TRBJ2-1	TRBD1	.	TGCGCCAGCAGCCTGCGACAGGGGGCTTCCTACAATGAGCAGTTCTTC	CASSLRQGASYNEQFF
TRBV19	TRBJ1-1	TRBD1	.	TGTGCCAGTAGTATCGCGGGTTGGACAGGACCTGTTGAGGACACTGAAGCTTTCTTT	CASSIAGWTGPVEDTEAFF
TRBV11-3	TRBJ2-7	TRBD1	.	TGTGCCAGCAGCCAAGCCAGGGGGATCGGCGAGCAGTACTTC	CASSQARGIGEQYF
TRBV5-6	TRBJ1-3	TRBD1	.	TGTGCCAGCAGCTTCGACAGGGGAGTTGGAAACACCATATATTTT	CASSFDRGVGNTIYF
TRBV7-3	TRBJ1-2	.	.	TGTGCCAGCAGCTTAAGGCCTAACTATGGCTACACCTTC	CASSLRPNYGYTF
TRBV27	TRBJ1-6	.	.	TGTGCCAGCAGTTTGTATCGCGGGACCTATAATTCACCCCTCCACTTT	CASSLYRGTYNSPLHF
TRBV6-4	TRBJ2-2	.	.	TGTGCCAGCAGTGACTCTGGGCAGGTCGGGGAGCTGTTTTTT	CASSDSGQVGELFF
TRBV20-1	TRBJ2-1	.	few	TGCAGTGCTAGTCTCCGGGGGAGCCTCTACAATGAGCAGTTCTTC	CSASLRGSLYNEQFF
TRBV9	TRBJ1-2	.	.	TGTGCCAGCAGCGTCGGGGAGTACTATGGCTACACCTTC	CASSVGEYYGYTF
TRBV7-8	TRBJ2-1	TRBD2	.	TGTGCCAGCGGCTCTCTAGCGGGGGTATCGAATGAGCAGTTCTTC	CASGSLAGVSNEQFF
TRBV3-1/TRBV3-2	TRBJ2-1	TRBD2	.	TGTGCCAGCAGCCAAGATCGGCTAGCGGGGCCCTACAATGAGCAGTTCTTC	CASSQDRLAGPYNEQFF
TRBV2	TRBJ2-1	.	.	TGTGCCAGCAGTGAAGAAGCGGGTGGCTCCTACAATGAGCAGTTCTTC	CASSEEAGGSYNEQFF
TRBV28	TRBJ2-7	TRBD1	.	TGTGCCAGCAGCCTCCTGGGACAGTCCTACGAGCAGTACTTC	CASSLLGQSYEQYF
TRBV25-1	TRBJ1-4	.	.	TGTGCCAGCAGACGTCAGGGGACGAATGAAAAACTGTTTTTT	CASRRQGTNEKLFF
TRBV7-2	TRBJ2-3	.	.	TGTGCCAGCAGCTCCGGACTCACGGACACAGATACGCAGTATTTT	CASSSGLTDTDTQYF
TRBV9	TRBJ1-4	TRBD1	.	TGTGCCAGCAGCGCCGGGACAGCTACTAATGAAAAACTGTTTTTT	CASSAGTATNEKLFF
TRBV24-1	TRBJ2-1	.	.	TGTGCCACCAGTGATTTTCGTGCTGCGAACTCCTACAATGAGCAGTTCTTC	CATSDFRAANSYNEQFF
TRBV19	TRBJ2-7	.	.	TGTGCCAGTAGCAAGGGGGTCAGGGGAAGTAAAATGGACGAGCAGTACTTC	CASSKGVRGSKMDEQYF
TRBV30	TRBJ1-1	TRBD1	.	TGTGCCTGGAGTCGACAGGGGGCTGGAAACACTGAAGCTTTCTTT	CAWSRQGAGNTEAFF
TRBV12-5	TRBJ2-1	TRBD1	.	TGTGCTAGTGGTTGGAAACCGGGACAGGGTGCTTCCTCCTACAATGAGCAGTTCTTC	CASGWKPGQGASSYNEQFF
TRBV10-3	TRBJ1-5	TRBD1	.	TGTGCCACCGCCGACAGGGAGGATCAGCCCCAGCATTTT	CATADREDQPQHF